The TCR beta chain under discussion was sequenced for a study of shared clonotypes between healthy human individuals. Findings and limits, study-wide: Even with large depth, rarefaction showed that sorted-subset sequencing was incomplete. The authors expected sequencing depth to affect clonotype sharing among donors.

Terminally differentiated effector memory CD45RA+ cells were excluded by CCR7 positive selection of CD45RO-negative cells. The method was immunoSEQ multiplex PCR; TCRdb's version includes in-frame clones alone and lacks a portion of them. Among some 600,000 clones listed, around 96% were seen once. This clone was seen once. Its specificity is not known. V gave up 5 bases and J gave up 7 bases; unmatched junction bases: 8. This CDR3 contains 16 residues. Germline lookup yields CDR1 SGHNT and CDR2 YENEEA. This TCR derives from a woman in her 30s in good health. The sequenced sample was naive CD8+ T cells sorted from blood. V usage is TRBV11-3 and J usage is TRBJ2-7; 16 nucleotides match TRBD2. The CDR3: CASSVGTSGRAGEQYF. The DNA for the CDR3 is TGTGCCAGCAGCGTCGGGACTAGCGGGAGGGCGGGAGAGCAGTACTTC. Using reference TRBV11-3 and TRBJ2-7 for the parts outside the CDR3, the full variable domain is EAGVVQSPRYKIIEKKQPVAFWCNPISGHNTLYWYLQNLGQGPELLIRYENEEAVDDSQLPKDRFSAERLKGVDSTLKIQPAELGDSAVYLCASSVGTSGRAGEQYFGPGTRLTVT.